These T cell receptor beta chains were read from a single sample in a study of blood T cell repertoires in COVID-19. The table came from immunoSEQ multiplex PCR; TCRdb's copy has only in-frame clones and leaves some out. The table lists 280,000 or so clones, approximately 86% of them singletons. Sequencing was carried out using peripheral blood. These receptors came from a man between 18 and 29 years old with active or convalescent COVID-19. The CDR3 runs from the conserved cysteine through the conserved F or W. A D gene is named only where the DNA matches it firmly. A row's size may be missing; if present it is once, few, many or a size class.

D gene,V gene,J gene,clone size,CDR3 length,CDR3 DNA,CDR3 protein
TRBD1,TRBV2,TRBJ2-7,.,15,TGTGCCAGCAGAGGGGGGGACAGGGGTCTGTACGAGCAGTACTTC,CASRGGDRGLYEQYF
.,TRBV5-1,TRBJ1-1,.,14,TGCGCCAGCAGCTTGGATGGGCAAAACACTGAAGCTTTCTTT,CASSLDGQNTEAFF
.,TRBV2,TRBJ2-1,.,13,TGTGCCAGCTCCCCCGCAGTAAACAATGAGCAGTTCTTC,CASSPAVNNEQFF
.,TRBV5-3,TRBJ1-1,.,14,TGTGCCAGAAGCCCCAGGGGAGAGAACACTGAAGCTTTCTTT,CARSPRGENTEAFF
.,TRBV4-2,TRBJ1-2,few,15,TGTGCCAGCAGCCAAGATTGGCGGCAGAACTATGGCTACACCTTC,CASSQDWRQNYGYTF
TRBD1,TRBV19,TRBJ2-7,.,14,TGTGCCAGTAGTATCGGGACAGGAGGCTACGAGCAGTACTTC,CASSIGTGGYEQYF
TRBD2,TRBV5-1,TRBJ2-2,few,17,TGCGCCAGCAGCTTGGCCGTAGCGGGGAAGAACACCGGGGAGCTGTTTTTT,CASSLAVAGKNTGELFF
TRBD2,TRBV5-1,TRBJ2-1,.,17,TGCGCCAGCAGCTTGTCGATCGGGACTAGCGAACCCAATGAGCAGTTCTTC,CASSLSIGTSEPNEQFF
.,TRBV3-1/TRBV3-2,TRBJ2-7,.,16,TGTGCCAGCAGCCAACTTACGACTAGGACCGTCGGTGAGCAGTACTTC,CASSQLTTRTVGEQYF
TRBD2,TRBV19,TRBJ2-1,once,16,TGTGCCAGTAGTATCACCGCGGGGGGGCCCTACAATGAGCAGTTCTTC,CASSITAGGPYNEQFF
.,TRBV6-1,TRBJ1-2,.,15,TGTGCCAGCACACCTTTACAGGGTGCGGTCCATGGCTACACCTTC,CASTPLQGAVHGYTF
.,TRBV27,TRBJ1-5,.,12,TGTGCCAGCAGTTTCAGGAATCAGCCCCAGCATTTT,CASSFRNQPQHF
TRBD2,TRBV27,TRBJ2-5,.,15,TGTGCCAGCAGTTTGGGGACTAGCGGGAGAGAGACCCAGTACTTC,CASSLGTSGRETQYF
.,TRBV2,TRBJ1-1,.,12,TGTGCCAGCAGTCCACAGAGAAAGAAAGCTTTCTTT,CASSPQRKKAFF
.,TRBV24-1,TRBJ1-2,.,14,TGTGCCACCAGTGATCGACAGAGGACCTATGGCTACACCTTC,CATSDRQRTYGYTF
.,TRBV7-9,TRBJ1-2,.,14,TGTGCCAGCAGCCCCCCCCGGTTGAGGTATGGCTACACCTTC,CASSPPRLRYGYTF
.,TRBV1,TRBJ2-2,.,17,TGCACCAGCGGGGCATCAGGGACAAACACGAACACCGGGGAGCTGTTTTTT,CTSGASGTNTNTGELFF
TRBD1,TRBV4-1,TRBJ1-1,.,14,TGCGCCAGCAGCCAAGAAACGGACAGGGGCGAGGCTTTCTTT,CASSQETDRGEAFF
.,TRBV6-5,TRBJ2-4,.,15,TGTGCCAGCAGCCCCCGTCTTAGTTCCAAAAACATTCAGTACTTC,CASSPRLSSKNIQYF
.,TRBV15,TRBJ1-3,.,17,TGTGCCACCAGCTGGAGTGACCTAAGTTACTCTGGAAACACCATATATTTT,CATSWSDLSYSGNTIYF
.,TRBV27,TRBJ1-1,.,13,TGTGCCAGCAGTATGTTCATGAACACTGAAGCTTTCTTT,CASSMFMNTEAFF
.,TRBV2,TRBJ2-3,.,15,TGTGCCAGCAGTGAAAGGACTACTAGCACAGATACGCAGTATTTT,CASSERTTSTDTQYF
TRBD1,TRBV2,TRBJ1-1,.,14,TGTGCCAGCAGCGGGACAGGCGGGAACACTGAAGCTTTCTTT,CASSGTGGNTEAFF
.,TRBV6-5,TRBJ1-2,once,14,TGTGCCACCATTCGAGGGGGATTTAACTATGGCTACACCTTC,CATIRGGFNYGYTF
.,TRBV13,TRBJ1-2,once,14,TGTGCCAGCAGCTTAGGGGAGGGTTACTATGGCTACACCTTC,CASSLGEGYYGYTF
TRBD1,TRBV12-3/TRBV12-4,TRBJ2-5,.,11,TGTGCCAGCAGCTGGGTAGGACAGGTGTACTTC,CASSWVGQVYF
.,TRBV19,TRBJ1-3,.,11,TGTGCCAGTAGTCAGAGAAACACCATATATTTT,CASSQRNTIYF
.,TRBV5-6,TRBJ1-2,.,13,TGTGCCAGCAGCTTGGGTACCGGGACAGGCTACACCTTC,CASSLGTGTGYTF